Below, one T cell receptor (beta chain) is given with its context. The data are from a study of CD8 T cells in Susac syndrome. RNA in amounts of about 0.5 to 1 ug was reverse transcribed with random hexamers. Via MiXCR, TCRdb re-called the immunoSEQ multiplex PCR reads, giving one row per CDR3 protein. This table holds under 80,000 distinct CDR3 sequences, around 93% found once. Sequencing was done on a sample of CD4+ T cells from PBMCs. This clonotype originated in a human donor with Susac syndrome.

The CDR3: CASREREFSNEQFF. Written as DNA, the CDR3 is TGCGCCAGCAGGGAGCGGGAGTTTTCCAATGAGCAGTTCTTC. The genes are TRBV5-1 and TRBJ2-1; 8 positions match TRBD2. The CDR3 spans 14 residues. Germline V CDR1 and CDR2: SGHRS, YFSETQ. V was pared by 5 bases and J by 6 bases, with 7 bases of the junction left unmatched.